This is a list of T cell receptor beta chains from one sample in a study of blood T cell repertoires in COVID-19. Method: immunoSEQ multiplex PCR; TCRdb's copy keeps in-frame clones and lacks some. The repertoire holds approximately 210,000 clones, roughly four fifths seen once, with about 10% in the top ten. Sample: PBMCs or T cells enriched from blood (not recorded which). The receptor source for this set is a man aged 35 to 55 who had recovered from COVID-19. CDR3s include the opening cysteine and the closing phenylalanine or tryptophan. The order of the fields is D gene, V gene, J gene, clone size, CDR3 DNA, CDR3 protein. The D gene is left open where the match is weak. Clone size is stated in some rows and not others, as once, few, many or a class when expanded.

D: TRBD1
V: TRBV5-6
J: TRBJ2-7
size: -
DNA: TGTGCCAGCAGCTTGGGGGACAGGGTATACGAGCAGTACTTC
CDR3: CASSLGDRVYEQYF

D: TRBD2
V: TRBV9
J: TRBJ2-3
size: -
DNA: TGTGCCAGCAGCATGAGACTAGCGGGAGGGAGCACAGATACGCAGTATTTT
CDR3: CASSMRLAGGSTDTQYF

D: -
V: TRBV27
J: TRBJ2-5
size: -
DNA: TGTGCCAGCAGTACACCCGGGGAGACCCAGTACTTC
CDR3: CASSTPGETQYF

D: -
V: TRBV2
J: TRBJ1-4
size: -
DNA: TGTGCCAGCAGTGACAGATTTGTTAATGAAAAACTGTTTTTT
CDR3: CASSDRFVNEKLFF

D: TRBD2
V: TRBV30
J: TRBJ2-1
size: -
DNA: TGTGCCTGGAGTGTGGAACTAGCGCTTTACAATGAGCAGTTCTTC
CDR3: CAWSVELALYNEQFF

D: -
V: TRBV19
J: TRBJ1-1
size: -
DNA: TGTGCCAGTAGCCTGACGGGGACATTGAACACTGAAGCTTTCTTT
CDR3: CASSLTGTLNTEAFF

D: TRBD2
V: TRBV5-4
J: TRBJ2-3
size: few
DNA: TGTGCCAGCAACCGACTAGCGGGACCCTTGGCTGCAGATACGCAGTATTTT
CDR3: CASNRLAGPLAADTQYF

D: -
V: TRBV11-1
J: TRBJ1-2
size: -
DNA: TGTGCCAGCAGCCCGGACACCGGTATGAGGGGCTACACCTTC
CDR3: CASSPDTGMRGYTF

D: -
V: TRBV7-2
J: TRBJ2-1
size: -
DNA: TGTGCCAGCAGCCCCAAGGGGCTGACCTACAATGAGCAGTTCTTC
CDR3: CASSPKGLTYNEQFF

D: TRBD2
V: TRBV6-2/TRBV6-3
J: TRBJ2-1
size: -
DNA: TGTGCCAGCAGTTATTGGGCAGCGGGAGGAATAAATGAGCAGTTCTTC
CDR3: CASSYWAAGGINEQFF

D: -
V: TRBV7-2
J: TRBJ2-4
size: -
DNA: TGTGCCAGCAGCTTAGAGGGGTTCGGGTCCATAGCCAAAAACATTCAGTACTTC
CDR3: CASSLEGFGSIAKNIQYF

D: -
V: TRBV9
J: TRBJ1-2
size: -
DNA: TGTGCCAGCAGCCCCCAAGATCGGGGGGAAAAGGGCTACACCTTC
CDR3: CASSPQDRGEKGYTF

D: -
V: TRBV5-6
J: TRBJ1-6
size: -
DNA: TGTGCCAGCATGGGGCAGGTCAATAATTCACCCCTCCACTTT
CDR3: CASMGQVNNSPLHF

D: TRBD2
V: TRBV7-9
J: TRBJ2-1
size: once
DNA: TGTGCCAGCAGCGACCTAGCGGGTTCGAGCTCCTACAATGAGCAGTTCTTC
CDR3: CASSDLAGSSSYNEQFF

D: -
V: TRBV7-9
J: TRBJ1-1
size: -
DNA: TGTGCCAGCAGCTTAGGTGGGTCTAGTGAAGCTTTCTTT
CDR3: CASSLGGSSEAFF

D: -
V: TRBV5-4
J: TRBJ2-1
size: once
DNA: TGTGCCAGCAGCTCACAGAGTAGCTCCTACAATGAGCAGTTCTTC
CDR3: CASSSQSSSYNEQFF

D: TRBD2
V: TRBV5-4
J: TRBJ2-2
size: -
DNA: TGTGCCAGCAGCTTGGGACTAGCGGGCTACACCGGGGAGCTGTTTTTT
CDR3: CASSLGLAGYTGELFF

D: -
V: TRBV5-1
J: TRBJ2-1
size: -
DNA: TGCGCCAGCAGCTTGGGGCCTAGCGTGGTCAATGAGCAGTTCTTC
CDR3: CASSLGPSVVNEQFF

D: TRBD1
V: TRBV7-2
J: TRBJ1-1
size: -
DNA: TGTGCCAGCAGGCTCGGGGACAGTGAAGCTTTCTTT
CDR3: CASRLGDSEAFF

D: -
V: TRBV5-1
J: TRBJ2-1
size: -
DNA: TGCGCCAGCAGACCCGACAGATACAATGAGCAGTTCTTC
CDR3: CASRPDRYNEQFF

D: TRBD1
V: TRBV19
J: TRBJ2-2
size: -
DNA: TGTGCCACTCGACAGGGAATCAGGAACACCGGGGAGCTGTTTTTT
CDR3: CATRQGIRNTGELFF

D: TRBD1
V: TRBV4-3
J: TRBJ1-1
size: -
DNA: TGCGCCAGCAGCCAAGATTTCAGGGGGCCTAGTGAAGCTTTCTTT
CDR3: CASSQDFRGPSEAFF

D: TRBD1
V: TRBV5-1
J: TRBJ1-1
size: -
DNA: TGCGCCAGCAGCTTGTTGACAGGGGACACTGAAGCTTTCTTT
CDR3: CASSLLTGDTEAFF

D: -
V: TRBV18
J: TRBJ1-1
size: -
DNA: TGTGCCAGCTCTCCAAGCTCGGGTCTCACTGAAGCTTTCTTT
CDR3: CASSPSSGLTEAFF

D: -
V: TRBV7-3
J: TRBJ2-1
size: -
DNA: TGTGCCAGCAGCTTCAGATTCGAGCAGGTTGAGCAGTTCTTC
CDR3: CASSFRFEQVEQFF

D: TRBD1
V: TRBV4-2
J: TRBJ1-2
size: -
DNA: TGTGCCAGCAGCCAGGGCACCGGGACAGGGATTAACTATGGCTACACCTTC
CDR3: CASSQGTGTGINYGYTF

D: TRBD1
V: TRBV10-1
J: TRBJ1-2
size: -
DNA: TGCGCCAGCAGTGGCGGGACAGGGCATGATGGCTACACCTTC
CDR3: CASSGGTGHDGYTF

D: -
V: TRBV14
J: TRBJ1-1
size: once
DNA: TGTGCCAGCAGCCAAGGCGTTGCGGAGGAAGCTTTCTTT
CDR3: CASSQGVAEEAFF

D: -
V: TRBV5-6
J: TRBJ1-5
size: -
DNA: TGTGCCAGCAGCTTGCAGGATCAGCCCCAGCATTTT
CDR3: CASSLQDQPQHF

D: -
V: TRBV19
J: TRBJ1-5
size: once
DNA: TGTGCCAGTAGTTGGGGGGATCAGCCCCAGCATTTT
CDR3: CASSWGDQPQHF

D: TRBD1
V: TRBV6-5
J: TRBJ1-4
size: -
DNA: TGTGCCAGCAGACGGACAGGTCTGAGAGAAAAACTGTTTTTT
CDR3: CASRRTGLREKLFF

D: TRBD2
V: TRBV7-3
J: TRBJ2-1
size: -
DNA: TGTGCCAGCAGCTCCTCAGCGGGAGGCGACAATGAGCAGTTCTTC
CDR3: CASSSSAGGDNEQFF

D: -
V: TRBV30
J: TRBJ1-4
size: -
DNA: TGTGCCTGGAGTGTACGAGGAGACTTAAATGAAAAACTGTTTTTT
CDR3: CAWSVRGDLNEKLFF

D: TRBD2
V: TRBV4-3
J: TRBJ2-1
size: -
DNA: TGCGCCAGCAGCCCCACACGTGGGGGGGATGAGCAGTTCTTC
CDR3: CASSPTRGGDEQFF

D: -
V: TRBV29-1
J: TRBJ1-1
size: few
DNA: TGCAGCGTCCGAAGGGAGGCTGTCACTGAAGCTTTCTTT
CDR3: CSVRREAVTEAFF

D: TRBD2
V: TRBV4-1
J: TRBJ2-2
size: -
DNA: TGCGCCAGCAGCCAAGATGCTTCTAGCGGGAGGCGCACCGGGGAGCTGTTTTTT
CDR3: CASSQDASSGRRTGELFF

D: TRBD2
V: TRBV7-2
J: TRBJ2-1
size: -
DNA: TGTGCCAGCAGCCCTACTAATAGCGGGAGGGCCTACAATGAGCAGTTCTTC
CDR3: CASSPTNSGRAYNEQFF

D: TRBD1
V: TRBV6-5
J: TRBJ1-5
size: -
DNA: TGTGCCAGCAGCGCGACAGGGATAGGGGATCAGCCCCAGCATTTT
CDR3: CASSATGIGDQPQHF

D: TRBD1
V: TRBV3-1/TRBV3-2
J: TRBJ1-6
size: few
DNA: TGTGCCAGCAGCCAAGGACAGGGGGGCTCTAATTCACCCCTCCACTTT
CDR3: CASSQGQGGSNSPLHF

D: -
V: TRBV19
J: TRBJ1-6
size: once
DNA: TGTGCCAGTAGTACAGGGCCCTTGGGAACCCTCCACTTT
CDR3: CASSTGPLGTLHF

D: -
V: TRBV2
J: TRBJ2-2
size: -
DNA: TGTGCCAGCAGCGAGTACGTCCCCACAGGGCCTCACACCGGGGAGCTGTTTTTT
CDR3: CASSEYVPTGPHTGELFF

D: TRBD1
V: TRBV2
J: TRBJ1-3
size: -
DNA: TGTGCCAGCAGTGAAGCGCTGGCGGAGACAGGGGGCTCTGGAAACACCATATATTTT
CDR3: CASSEALAETGGSGNTIYF

D: TRBD2
V: TRBV2
J: TRBJ2-1
size: -
DNA: TGTGCCAGCAGTGCATCCGGGACTAGGGGAAACAATGAGCAGTTCTTC
CDR3: CASSASGTRGNNEQFF

D: -
V: TRBV5-6
J: TRBJ1-2
size: -
DNA: TGTGCCAGTCGATCTGCGGGGGGCTATGGCTACACCTTC
CDR3: CASRSAGGYGYTF